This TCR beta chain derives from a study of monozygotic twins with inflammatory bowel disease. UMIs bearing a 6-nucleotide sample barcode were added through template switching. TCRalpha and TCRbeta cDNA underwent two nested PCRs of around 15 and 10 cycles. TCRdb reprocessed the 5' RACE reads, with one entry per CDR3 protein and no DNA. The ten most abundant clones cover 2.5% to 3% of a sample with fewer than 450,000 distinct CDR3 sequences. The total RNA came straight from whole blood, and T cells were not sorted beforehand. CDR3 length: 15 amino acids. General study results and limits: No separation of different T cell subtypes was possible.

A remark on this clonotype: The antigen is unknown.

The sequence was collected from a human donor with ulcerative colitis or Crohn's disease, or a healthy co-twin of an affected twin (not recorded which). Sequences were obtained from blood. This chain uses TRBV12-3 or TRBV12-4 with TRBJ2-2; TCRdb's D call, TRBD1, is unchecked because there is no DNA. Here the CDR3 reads CASRAGTVNTGELFF.